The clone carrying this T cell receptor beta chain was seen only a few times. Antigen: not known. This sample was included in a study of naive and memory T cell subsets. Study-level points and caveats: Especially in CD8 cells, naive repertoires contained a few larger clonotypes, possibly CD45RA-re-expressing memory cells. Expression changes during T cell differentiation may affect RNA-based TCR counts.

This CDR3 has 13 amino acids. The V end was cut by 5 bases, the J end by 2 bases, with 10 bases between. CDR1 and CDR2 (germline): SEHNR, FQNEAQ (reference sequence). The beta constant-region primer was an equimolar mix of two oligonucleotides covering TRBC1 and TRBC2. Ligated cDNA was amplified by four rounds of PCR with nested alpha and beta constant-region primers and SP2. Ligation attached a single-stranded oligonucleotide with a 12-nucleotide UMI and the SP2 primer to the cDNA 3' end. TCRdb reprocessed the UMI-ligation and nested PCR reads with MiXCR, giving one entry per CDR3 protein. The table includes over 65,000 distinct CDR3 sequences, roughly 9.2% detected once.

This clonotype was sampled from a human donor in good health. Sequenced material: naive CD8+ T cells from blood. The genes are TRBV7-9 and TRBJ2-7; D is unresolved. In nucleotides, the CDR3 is TGTGCCAGCAGCCCACCCTCCCCCTACGAGCAGTACTTC. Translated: CASSPPSPYEQYF.